This TCR beta chain emerged from a study of cytomegalovirus exposure and HLA in healthy donors. The PCR was carried out with 60 Vbeta primers and 13 Jbeta primers. Assay: immunoSEQ multiplex PCR; the TCRdb copy retains only in-frame clones and omits some. The table has about 130,000 clones, around 72% seen once. Donors were nominally healthy when sampled, though unrecorded immune exposures were likely. Concerning this clone itself: No antigen is known for it.

Overall study findings and caveats: Links to common viral pathogens appeared, in a later analysis, for several of the most significant clusters.

Material for sequencing was PBMCs. This TCR was recovered from a man between 18 and 29 years old in good health and CMV-seropositive.

The CDR3 region is CASSAGQVRTLSYEQYF. The CDR3, as DNA: TGTGCCAGCAGTGCGGGACAGGTCAGGACCTTATCCTACGAGCAGTACTTC. The gene calls are TRBV9 and TRBJ2-7, with 8 bases that match TRBD1. The V gene end was trimmed by 5 bases and the J gene end by 1 base; junction bases not matched to a gene: 14. Germline CDR1 and CDR2: SGDLS and YYNGEE. This CDR3 is built from 17 residues.